One T cell receptor beta chain is described in this entry. The sample is drawn from a study of OX40 agonist ivuxolimab in advanced cancers. The overall study: Ivuxolimab, an antibody that agonizes OX40 (CD134), was administered to the patients. Hepatocellular carcinoma, melanoma, renal cell or head and neck cancer was diagnosed in the dose-escalation patients.

CDR1 is SGHTA and CDR2 is FQGTGA in the germline V gene. Trimming cost V 8 bases and J 4 bases; bases outside gene matches: 4. The length of the CDR3 is 13 residues. Clones were read by immunoSEQ multiplex PCR, and TCRdb kept only the in-frame ones, dropping some. The sample records more than 20,000 clones, around 90% being singletons. The TCR sequence derives from an adult with an advanced solid tumor such as melanoma, head and neck, liver or kidney cancer. The sequences come from CD4+ or CD8+ T cells sorted from blood, collected in a trial of the OX40 agonist ivuxolimab. The J gene is TRBJ2-2, the V gene TRBV7-3; 7 bases fit TRBD2. Here the CDR3 reads CASGERGTGELFF. CDR3 DNA sequence: TGTGCCAGCGGGGAGCGGGGCACCGGGGAGCTGTTTTTT.